This TCR beta chain was captured by sequencing in a study of T cell changes during pregnancy in multiple sclerosis. Trimming took off 0 bases at V and 3 bases at J, with 7 bases between the two ends. The CDR3 consists of 13 residues. CDR1 SGHRS and CDR2 YFSETQ come from the germline V gene. Using immunoSEQ multiplex PCR, the repertoire was profiled, and TCRdb retains in-frame clones only, with some absent. The sample holds 39,000 or so clones, 91% seen once. This chain uses TRBV5-1 with TRBJ2-7, with a possible D match to TRBD1 (5 bases). This clonotype originated in a female donor with multiple sclerosis, enrolled in a pregnancy study. Sequenced material: CD8+ T cells from peripheral blood mononuclear cells, taken after pregnancy. CDR3 residues: CASSLGGHYEQYF. The CDR3 nucleotides read TGCGCCAGCAGCTTGGGGGGCCACTACGAGCAGTACTTC.